This is a list of T cell receptor beta chains from one sample in a study of CD8+CD57+ T cells in acquired aplastic anemia. TCRdb processed the reads anew with MiXCR; each CDR3 protein has one entry. The sample lists approximately 260,000 distinct CDR3 sequences; 82% were seen once. Sequencing was done on a sample of sorted CD4+, CD8+, or CD8+CD57+ T cells (not recorded which) from PBMCs. These receptors all come from a human donor with aplastic anemia. CDR3s include the opening cysteine and the closing phenylalanine or tryptophan. A D gene is named only where the DNA matches it firmly. Where a row states a size, it is once, few, many or the class of an expanded clone; other rows omit it.

d_gene: -; v_gene: TRBV5-8; j_gene: TRBJ2-7; abundance: -; CDR3nt: TGTGCCAGCAGCGTAGGGCAGGACGACGAGCAGTACTTC; CDR3aa: CASSVGQDDEQYF
d_gene: -; v_gene: TRBV7-8; j_gene: TRBJ2-7; abundance: -; CDR3nt: TGTGCCACCAGCGTCCGGGGCCGTGCCTACGCGCAGTATTTC; CDR3aa: CATSVRGRAYAQYF
d_gene: -; v_gene: TRBV7-9; j_gene: TRBJ2-5; abundance: -; CDR3nt: TGTGCCAGCAGCCCGGGACGGGGTAGGGGTGAGGAGACGCAGTACTTC; CDR3aa: CASSPGRGRGEETQYF
d_gene: TRBD2; v_gene: TRBV7-8; j_gene: TRBJ2-7; abundance: once; CDR3nt: TGTGCCAGCAGGTTCACGGGGGGGGACGATACGCAGTACTTC; CDR3aa: CASRFTGGDDTQYF
d_gene: -; v_gene: TRBV9; j_gene: TRBJ1-1; abundance: -; CDR3nt: TGTGCCAGCAGCGTGATGCCAGAGAACACTGAAGCTTTCTTT; CDR3aa: CASSVMPENTEAFF
d_gene: -; v_gene: TRBV7-2; j_gene: TRBJ1-4; abundance: -; CDR3nt: TGTGCCAGCAGCTTAGAGGGAGGACCCGATGAACAACAGTTTTTT; CDR3aa: CASSLEGGPDEQQFF
d_gene: -; v_gene: TRBV15; j_gene: TRBJ2-5; abundance: -; CDR3nt: TGTGCCTGCAGCAGAGGCACCGAGCCAGAGACCCAGTACTTC; CDR3aa: CACSRGTEPETQYF
d_gene: TRBD2; v_gene: TRBV7-9; j_gene: TRBJ2-7; abundance: -; CDR3nt: TGTGCCAGCAGCTTTCCAAGAAGCGGGGAGGGCGATGAGTTC; CDR3aa: CASSFPRSGEGDEF
d_gene: -; v_gene: TRBV5-6; j_gene: TRBJ2-5; abundance: -; CDR3nt: TGTGCCAGCAGCGGAGAAAGGGACCCGAAGACCCAGTACTTC; CDR3aa: CASSGERDPKTQYF
d_gene: TRBD1; v_gene: TRBV20-1; j_gene: TRBJ1-4; abundance: -; CDR3nt: TGCAGTGCTAAATACCAGGGGGGTGGCCCTGAAAAACTGTTTTTT; CDR3aa: CSAKYQGGGPEKLFF
d_gene: -; v_gene: TRBV11-2; j_gene: TRBJ2-3; abundance: -; CDR3nt: TGTGCCAGCGGCTTGGTACGACAGGATACGCAGTATTTT; CDR3aa: CASGLVRQDTQYF
d_gene: -; v_gene: TRBV11-2; j_gene: TRBJ2-2; abundance: -; CDR3nt: TGTGCCAGCAGCTTAGTAGGTGTGAAGCTGTTTTTT; CDR3aa: CASSLVGVKLFF
d_gene: -; v_gene: TRBV7-9; j_gene: TRBJ2-4; abundance: -; CDR3nt: TGTGCCAGCAGCATGCAACAGGGTGATGATTCACCCCACAACATTCAGTACTTC; CDR3aa: CASSMQQGDDSPHNIQYF
d_gene: -; v_gene: TRBV7-9; j_gene: TRBJ2-1; abundance: -; CDR3nt: TGTGCCAGCAGCTTAGCCGACACCCGGGGGGCCCGCTACAATGAGCAGTTCTTC; CDR3aa: CASSLADTRGARYNEQFF
d_gene: -; v_gene: TRBV7-9; j_gene: TRBJ1-1; abundance: -; CDR3nt: TGTGCCAGCAGCTTAGCGCTGACAGGCAGCACTGAAGTTTTCTTT; CDR3aa: CASSLALTGSTEVFF
d_gene: TRBD2; v_gene: TRBV11-1; j_gene: TRBJ2-3; abundance: -; CDR3nt: TGTGCCACCAGACTAGCGACTAGCACAGATACGCAGTATTTT; CDR3aa: CATRLATSTDTQYF
d_gene: -; v_gene: TRBV29-1; j_gene: TRBJ2-7; abundance: -; CDR3nt: TGCAGCGTTGAAGGGACGGAAAAGCAGTACTTC; CDR3aa: CSVEGTEKQYF